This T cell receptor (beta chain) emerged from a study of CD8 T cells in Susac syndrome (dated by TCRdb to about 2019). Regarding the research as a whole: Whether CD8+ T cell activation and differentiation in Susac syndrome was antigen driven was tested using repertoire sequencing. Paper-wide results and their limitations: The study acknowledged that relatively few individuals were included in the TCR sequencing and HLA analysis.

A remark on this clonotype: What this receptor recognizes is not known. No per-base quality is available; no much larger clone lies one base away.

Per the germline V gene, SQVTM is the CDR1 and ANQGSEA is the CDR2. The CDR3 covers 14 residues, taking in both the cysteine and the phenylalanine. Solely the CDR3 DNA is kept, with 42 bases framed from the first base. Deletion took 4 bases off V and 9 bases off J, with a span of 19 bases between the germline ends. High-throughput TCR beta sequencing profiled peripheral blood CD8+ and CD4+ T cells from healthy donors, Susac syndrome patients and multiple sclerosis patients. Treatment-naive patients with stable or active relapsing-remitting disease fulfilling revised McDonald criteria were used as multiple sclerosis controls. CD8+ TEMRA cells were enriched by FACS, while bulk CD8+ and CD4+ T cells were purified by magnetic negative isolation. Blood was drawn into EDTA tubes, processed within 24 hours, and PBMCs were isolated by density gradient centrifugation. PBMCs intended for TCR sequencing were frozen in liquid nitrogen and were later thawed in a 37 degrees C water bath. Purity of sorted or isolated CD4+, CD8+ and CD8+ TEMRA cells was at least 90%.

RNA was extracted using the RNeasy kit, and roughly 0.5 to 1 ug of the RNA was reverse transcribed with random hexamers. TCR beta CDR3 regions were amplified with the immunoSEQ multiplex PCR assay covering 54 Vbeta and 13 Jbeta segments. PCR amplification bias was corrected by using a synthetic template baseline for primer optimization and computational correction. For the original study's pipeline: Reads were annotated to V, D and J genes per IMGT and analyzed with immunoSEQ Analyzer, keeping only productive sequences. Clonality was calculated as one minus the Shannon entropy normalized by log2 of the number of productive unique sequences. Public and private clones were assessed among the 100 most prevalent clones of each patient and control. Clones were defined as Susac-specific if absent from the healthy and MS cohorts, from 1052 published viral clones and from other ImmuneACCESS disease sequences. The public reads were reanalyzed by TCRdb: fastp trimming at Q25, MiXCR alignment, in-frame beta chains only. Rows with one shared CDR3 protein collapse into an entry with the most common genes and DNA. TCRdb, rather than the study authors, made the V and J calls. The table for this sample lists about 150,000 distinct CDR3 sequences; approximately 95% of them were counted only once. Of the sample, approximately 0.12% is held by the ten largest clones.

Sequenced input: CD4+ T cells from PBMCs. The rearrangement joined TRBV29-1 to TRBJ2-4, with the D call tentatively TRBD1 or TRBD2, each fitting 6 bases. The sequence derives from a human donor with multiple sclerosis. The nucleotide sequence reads TGCAGCGTTGCCATCGGGGGCAGGGATACCATTCAGTACTTC. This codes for CSVAIGGRDTIQYF.